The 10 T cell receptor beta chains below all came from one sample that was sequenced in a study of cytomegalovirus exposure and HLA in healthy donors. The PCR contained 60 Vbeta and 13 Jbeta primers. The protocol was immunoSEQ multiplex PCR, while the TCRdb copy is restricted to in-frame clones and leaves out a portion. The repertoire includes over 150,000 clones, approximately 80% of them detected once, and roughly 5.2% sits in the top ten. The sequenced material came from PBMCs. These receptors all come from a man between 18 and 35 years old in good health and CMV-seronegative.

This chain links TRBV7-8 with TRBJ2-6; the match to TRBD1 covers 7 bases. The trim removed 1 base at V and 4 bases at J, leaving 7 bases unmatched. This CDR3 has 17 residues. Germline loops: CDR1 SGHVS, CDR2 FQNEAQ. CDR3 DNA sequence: TGTGCCAGCAGCTTAGTTACAGGGGTTTCCGGGGCCAACGTCCTGACTTTC. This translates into CASSLVTGVSGANVLTF.

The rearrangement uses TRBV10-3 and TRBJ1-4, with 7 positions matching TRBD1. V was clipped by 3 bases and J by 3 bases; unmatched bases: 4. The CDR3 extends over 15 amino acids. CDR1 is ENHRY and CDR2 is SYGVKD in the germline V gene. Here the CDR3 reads CAISDPGTANEKLFF. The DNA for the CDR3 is TGTGCCATCAGTGACCCCGGGACAGCTAATGAAAAACTGTTTTTT.

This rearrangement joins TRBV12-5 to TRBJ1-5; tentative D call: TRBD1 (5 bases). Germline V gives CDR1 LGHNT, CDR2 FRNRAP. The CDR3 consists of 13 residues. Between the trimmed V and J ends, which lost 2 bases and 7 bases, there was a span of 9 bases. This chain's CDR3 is CASGLTGEQPQHF. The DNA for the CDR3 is TGTGCTAGTGGTTTGACGGGGGAACAGCCCCAGCATTTT.

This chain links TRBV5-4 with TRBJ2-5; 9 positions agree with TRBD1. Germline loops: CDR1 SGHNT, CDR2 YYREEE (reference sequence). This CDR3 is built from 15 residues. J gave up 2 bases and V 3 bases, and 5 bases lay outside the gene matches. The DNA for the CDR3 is TGTGCCAGCAGCTGCGGGACAGGGAGTCAAGAGACCCAGTACTTC. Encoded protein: CASSCGTGSQETQYF.

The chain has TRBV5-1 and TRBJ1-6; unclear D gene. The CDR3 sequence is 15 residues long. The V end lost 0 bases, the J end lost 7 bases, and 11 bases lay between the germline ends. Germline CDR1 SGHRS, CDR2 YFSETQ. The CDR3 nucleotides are TGCGCCAGCAGCTTGGATCCAGGTTCCAATTCACCCCTCCACTTT. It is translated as CASSLDPGSNSPLHF.

CDR3 nucleotide sequence: TGTGCCAGCAGGGACGGGATCTACTACAATGAGCAGTTCTTC. Its protein is CASRDGIYYNEQFF. The genes are TRBV7-9 and TRBJ2-1; possible D gene TRBD2, 5 bases. The germline V and J ends were trimmed by 6 bases and 3 bases, with 12 bases remaining between them. The CDR3 contains 14 residues. CDR1 is SEHNR and CDR2 is FQNEAQ in the germline V gene (reference sequence).

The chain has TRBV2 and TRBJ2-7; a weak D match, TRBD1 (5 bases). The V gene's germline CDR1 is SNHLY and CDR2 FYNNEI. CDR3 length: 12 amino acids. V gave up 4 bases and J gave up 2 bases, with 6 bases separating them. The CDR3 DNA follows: TGTGCCAGCAGTGGCAGGGCCTACGAGCAGTACTTC. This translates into CASSGRAYEQYF.

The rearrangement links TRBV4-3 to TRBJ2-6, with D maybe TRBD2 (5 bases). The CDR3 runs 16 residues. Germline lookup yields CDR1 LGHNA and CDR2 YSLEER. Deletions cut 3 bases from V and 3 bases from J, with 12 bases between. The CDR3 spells CASSQSGFGGANVLTF. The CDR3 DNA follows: TGCGCCAGCAGCCAGTCGGGATTCGGTGGGGCCAACGTCCTGACTTTC.

DNA for the CDR3: TGTGCCACCAGCGAAGACAGGGCTCCAAACACTGAAGCTTTCTTT. This encodes CATSEDRAPNTEAFF. This rearrangement joins TRBV15 to TRBJ1-1; 7 bases are shared with TRBD1. This CDR3 spans 15 amino acids. V was clipped by 5 bases and J by 2 bases; unmatched bases: 8. CDR1 is LNHNV and CDR2 is YYDKDF in the germline V gene (reference sequence).

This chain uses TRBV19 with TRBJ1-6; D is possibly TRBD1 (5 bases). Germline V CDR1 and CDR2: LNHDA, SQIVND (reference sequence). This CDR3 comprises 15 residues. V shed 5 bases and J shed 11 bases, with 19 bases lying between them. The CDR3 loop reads CASSGMGQGYPPLHF. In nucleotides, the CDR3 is TGTGCCAGTAGTGGGATGGGGCAGGGATATCCACCCCTCCACTTT.